This T cell receptor (beta chain) appears in the sequencing data of a study of blood T cells in healthy people across ages. A second PCR of 7 to 11 cycles used a sample-barcoded 5' primer and a J-beta primer mix. All samples gave at least 2.5 million CDR3-containing paired-end reads. From the 5' RACE reads, TCRdb called clonotypes with MiXCR, one entry per CDR3 protein. The repertoire holds around 820,000 distinct CDR3 sequences, with 20% to 25% as singletons. Each sample used at least 7 million PBMCs. Regarding the study as a whole: Long-lived donors had more naive CD4+ cells and higher diversity than aged donors.

The CDR3 is 12 residues long. Germline-derived CDR1 and CDR2 are SGHAT and FQDESV (reference sequence). The trim removed 5 bases at V and 9 bases at J, leaving 4 bases unmatched. This clonotype was counted between two and nine times. As yet, its antigen is unknown. Another study also made use of these data, one on T cells of mothers and their children.

The sample taken for sequencing was blood. The J gene is TRBJ2-1, the V gene TRBV11-1, with 7 nucleotides matching TRBD2. The TCR sequence derives from a boy aged 10-17 years in good health. CDR3 sequence reads: CASSRGGAEQFF. CDR3 DNA: TGTGCCAGCAGCCGGGGAGGGGCTGAGCAGTTCTTC.